The clone carrying this TCR beta chain was observed many times. Its antigen is still unknown. The sample is drawn from a study of T cells in Graves' hyperthyroidism and ophthalmopathy. Findings and limits, study-wide: Ophthalmopathy and stable hyperthyroidism were separated by a 13 V-J model.

Researchers took RNA transcripts and amplified the TCR beta CDR3 regions from them. A set of HTBI primers served as the primers for a first-round RT-PCR of the TCR CDR3. TCRdb reprocessed the multiplex PCR reads via MiXCR and lists one record per CDR3 protein. Of about 350,000 distinct CDR3 sequences listed, about a sixth are singletons. Disease lasting under 3 months, a NOSPECS grade of at least 4, and a Clinical Activity Score of at least 3 were features of the ophthalmopathy patients. The V gene's germline CDR1 is DFQATT and CDR2 SNEGSKA (reference sequence). The V gene lost 6 bases and the J gene lost 6 bases, with 18 bases spanning the gap. The CDR3 runs to 14 residues.

Source material: blood. This rearrangement joins TRBV20-1 to TRBJ2-4; no clear D. The receptor was derived from a woman aged 40 to 50 with Graves' ophthalmopathy. The CDR3 nucleotides read TGCAGTGCAACCGTTGATAGTTTCCTAAACATTCAGTACTTC. Residues: CSATVDSFLNIQYF.